The 32 T cell receptor beta chains in this list originate from one sample, sequenced in a study of tumor and adjacent non-tumor tissue in lung cancer. This sample's RNA came from whole unsorted tissue. TCRbeta libraries were built with three rounds of nested PCR, modified from ARM-PCR. MiXCR, applied by TCRdb to the multiplex PCR reads, yields one record per CDR3 protein. The sample includes about 76,000 distinct CDR3 sequences, around 65% of them seen just once. The sequenced material came from lung tumor tissue. All receptors derive from a woman between 65 and 79 years old with non-small cell lung cancer.

With respect to this clonotype: An end of the junction does not agree with germline; a read error may underlie this. The chain joins TRBV10-2 to TRBJ2-3, with 8 bases aligning to TRBD2. Germline-derived CDR1 and CDR2 are WSHSY and SAAADI. The CDR3 is made up of 15 amino acids. CDR3 sequence: CASSPSGRVTDTQYF. CDR3 coding DNA: TGCGCCAGCAGTCCTAGCGGGCGAGTTACAGATACCCAGTATTTT.

V gene TRBV20-1 combines with J gene TRBJ2-7; D may correspond to TRBD1 or TRBD2 (5 bases each). Germline V gene lookup returns CDR1 DFQATT and CDR2 SNEGSKA (reference sequence). CDR3 length: 14 amino acids. CDR3 residues: CIAPRDGSSYEQYF. The CDR3 region has the DNA TGCATTGCGCCCCGGGACGGCTCCTCCTACGAGCAGTACTTC.

The rearrangement joins TRBV12-3 or TRBV12-4 to TRBJ2-3, with a possible D match to TRBD2 (6 bases). Trimming shortened V by 3 bases and J by 0 bases, and 16 bases separated the two germline ends. CDR3 length: 17 amino acids. The CDR3 bases are TGTGCCAGCAGTTTTCTTGAGTGGCGGGGAAGCACAGATACGCAGTATTTT. It yields the protein CASSFLEWRGSTDTQYF.

About this clonotype itself: A read error may explain this, as a much larger clone is one base away. This chain links TRBV30 with TRBJ1-2; unclear D gene. Trimming shortened V by 6 bases and J by 10 bases, and 18 bases separated the two germline ends. CDR3 length: 12 residues. Germline CDR1 is GTSNPN and CDR2 is SVGIG (reference sequence). The CDR3, as DNA: TGTGCCTGCACCGACATAAGGCTCTACTACACCTTC. Its translation is CACTDIRLYYTF.

Note on this clonotype: The junction does not match germline at one end; this may be a read error. This chain connects TRBV12-3 or TRBV12-4 to TRBJ1-5; no firm D call. This CDR3 has 13 residues. The CDR3 DNA sequence: TGTACCAGTAGTTTAGCGCGGGATCCGCCCCAGCATTTT. It yields the protein CTSSLARDPPQHF.

This clonotype was counted between two and nine times. V and J are TRBV4-1 and TRBJ2-5; 7 nucleotides match TRBD2. This CDR3 spans 18 amino acids. Germline trimming cut 2 bases from V and 5 bases from J; bases unmatched to any gene: 17. In germline, CDR1 is MGHRA, CDR2 YSYEKL. The CDR3 here is CASSQSLAVLAGSETQYF. Here the CDR3 DNA reads TGCGCCAGCAGCCAATCCCTAGCGGTGCTGGCGGGATCGGAGACCCAGTACTTC.

This clonotype was seen only a few times. A much larger clone sits a single nucleotide away, making a read error possible. The chain couples TRBV5-6 to TRBJ2-1, with TRBD2 identical over 11 bases. The CDR3 contains 14 residues. J gave up 12 bases and V 5 bases, and 10 bases lay outside the gene matches. The germline gives CDR1 SGHDT, CDR2 YYEEEE. CDR3 sequence (DNA): TGTGCCAGCAGAGATAGCGGGAGGGAACAAGGGCAGTTCTTC. Protein sequence: CASRDSGREQGQFF.

The sample holds one count of this clonotype. The rearrangement joins TRBV10-1 to TRBJ2-2; 9 positions match TRBD2. Germline lookup yields CDR1 WNHNN and CDR2 SYGVQD (reference sequence). CDR3 size: 14 residues. Trimming took 10 bases from V and 8 from J; bases not matched to a gene: 11. The CDR3 loop reads CANSIAGVAGELFF. The CDR3 bases are TGCGCCAACAGCATAGCGGGAGTCGCAGGGGAGCTGTTTTTT.

This clonotype has just a few counts. This chain links TRBV6-1 with TRBJ1-6; 10 nucleotides agree with TRBD1. Per germline, CDR1 MNHNS and CDR2 SASEGT. This CDR3 is 16 amino acids long. J was trimmed by 18 bases and V by 6 bases; bases with no gene match: 20. For the CDR3, the DNA is TGTGCCAGCAGAGAGCCCGGGACAGGGGATAATTCACCCTCCCACTTT. Amino acid sequence: CASREPGTGDNSPSHF.

The J gene is TRBJ2-7, the V gene TRBV18; TRBD1 matches at 11 bases. This CDR3 spans 16 amino acids. CDR1 is KGHSH, CDR2 LQKENI, per germline. J gave up 6 bases and V 4 bases, and 11 bases lay outside the gene matches. The CDR3 region is CASSLLTGTGGGEQYF. CDR3 sequence (DNA): TGTGCCAGCTCACTTCTCACCGGGACAGGGGGAGGCGAGCAGTACTTC.

Remarks on this clonotype: A much larger clonotype is one base distant, so this may be a read error. The V call is TRBV10-3, the J call TRBJ2-1; 7 nucleotides match TRBD1. CDR1 is ENHRY and CDR2 is SYGVKD in the germline V gene. This CDR3 is built from 14 residues. The CDR3: CATSDTDRVNEQFF. The CDR3 nucleotides read TGTGCCACCAGTGACACCGACAGGGTCAATGAGCAGTTCTTC.

This clonotype came up many times. The chain combines TRBV6-1 with TRBJ2-7; 8 bases align to TRBD1. V trimming: 3 bases; J trimming: 7 bases; junction bases outside the gene matches: 8. The CDR3 is 14 amino acids. Germline CDR1 is MNHNS and CDR2 is SASEGT. This CDR3 reads CASSEAQGAGEQYF. The CDR3 DNA is TGTGCCAGCAGTGAGGCGCAGGGGGCGGGTGAGCAGTACTTC.

This clonotype occurred once. The junction departs from germline at one end; a sequencing error may be responsible. The chain carries TRBV12-3 or TRBV12-4 and TRBJ2-7; no firm D call. The CDR3 loop spans 11 amino acids. CDR3 amino acids: CANSLNYEQYF. The DNA of the CDR3 is TGTGCCAACAGTTTAAATTACGAGCAGTACTTC.

To note about this clonotype: At one end the junction does not follow the germline gene, possibly because of a read error. V is TRBV28 and J is TRBJ2-1; 12 bases are a match to TRBD2. Germline V gives CDR1 MDHEN, CDR2 SYDVKM. The CDR3 consists of 16 residues. CDR3 loop: CASSSHLAGGSDEQFF. CDR3 nucleotides: TGTGCAAGCAGTTCCCACCTAGCGGGAGGGAGTGATGAGCAGTTCTTC.

This chain links TRBV12-3 or TRBV12-4 with TRBJ2-7; 10 bases fit TRBD2. V gave up 6 bases and J gave up 2 bases; unmatched junction bases: 7. This CDR3 is built from 15 residues. The CDR3, as DNA: TGTGCCAGCAGCTTCACTAGCGGGACGGCCTACGAGCAGTACTTC. Its translation is CASSFTSGTAYEQYF.

This clonotype was detected many times. The V call is TRBV5-1, the J call TRBJ2-3, with D perhaps given as TRBD1 or TRBD2 (5 bases each). The CDR3 covers 13 residues. V lost 0 bases and J 6 bases, leaving 8 bases between the germline ends. Germline CDR1 is SGHRS and CDR2 is YFSETQ. CDR3 DNA sequence: TGCGCCAGCAGCTTGGCCAGGGACGATACGCAGTATTTT. Its translation is CASSLARDDTQYF.

In DNA, the CDR3 is TGCGCCAGCAGTGAGTCCATAGGAGACTACAGTGAACAGTTCTTC. Encoded protein: CASSESIGDYSEQFF. V usage is TRBV10-1 and J usage is TRBJ2-1; possibly TRBD2 for D (5 bases). CDR3 length: 15 amino acids. V was clipped by 0 bases and J by 13 bases, with 19 bases between them. Germline V gene lookup returns CDR1 WNHNN and CDR2 SYGVQD (reference sequence).

This clonotype was detected only a few times. As the CDR3 is not closed by the conserved phenylalanine or tryptophan, this likely results from a read error. The chain has TRBV29-1 and TRBJ2-1; TRBD1 matches 7 bases. The CDR3 runs 12 residues. Germline V CDR1 and CDR2: SQVTM, ANQGSEA. Here the CDR3 DNA reads TGCATCGTTACGGGACAGAGTTATGAGCAGTTCTTA. Amino acid sequence: CIVTGQSYEQFL.

This clonotype was detected only once. Since the CDR3 does not end with the conserved phenylalanine or tryptophan, this likely comes from a read error. This chain links TRBV11-1 with TRBJ1-2; D remains ambiguous. The germline gives CDR1 SGHAT, CDR2 FQDESV (reference sequence). The length of the CDR3 is 14 residues. CDR3 DNA sequence: TGTGTCAGCAGTCATTCGGGAGTTGGGTATGGCTACACCTTG. Encoded protein: CVSSHSGVGYGYTL.

This chain uses TRBV6-2 or TRBV6-3 with TRBJ2-5; D might be TRBD1 (5 bases). Germline CDR1 MNHEY, CDR2 SVGEGT. The CDR3 has 15 amino acids. Trimming cost V 6 bases and J 11 bases, with 25 bases left between them. The CDR3 is CASRQTRRSQQAQYF. CDR3 sequence (DNA): TGTGCCAGCAGACAGACGAGAAGGTCACAACAGGCACAGTACTTC.

A remark on this clonotype: Since a much larger clone is just one base distant, this may be a read error. V is TRBV28 and J is TRBJ2-7; a weak D match, TRBD2 (5 bases). The CDR3 is 14 residues long. Looked up from germline, CDR1 is MDHEN and CDR2 is SYDVKM. The CDR3 loop is CASSFPQVGNEQHF. The CDR3 bases are TGTGCCAGCAGTTTCCCTCAGGTCGGGAACGAGCAGCACTTC.

This sequence joins TRBV2 and TRBJ2-7, with TRBD2 matching over 7 bases. This CDR3 region has 14 residues. CDR1 SNHLY and CDR2 FYNNEI come from the germline V gene. The trim removed 3 bases at V and 4 bases at J, leaving 6 bases unmatched. CDR3 in amino acids: CASSEGLRTYEQYF. DNA of the CDR3: TGTGCCAGCAGTGAGGGACTACGCACATACGAGCAGTACTTC.

In regard to this clonotype: One end of the junction fails to match germline, which may point to a read error. V usage is TRBV11-2 and J usage is TRBJ1-1; no clear D gene. The CDR3 length is 13 residues. Germline V gives CDR1 SGHAT, CDR2 FQNNGV. The CDR3 loop reads CASSLEVDAEAFF. In DNA, the CDR3 is TGTGCCAGCAGCTTAGAAGTTGACGCTGAAGCCTTCTTT.

This clonotype appeared once. As DNA, the CDR3 is TGCAGCGTCAGGGGTCTTGCCAATCAGCCCCAGCATTTT. Residues: CSVRGLANQPQHF. This chain links TRBV29-1 with TRBJ1-5; the D gene is possibly TRBD1 (6 bases). This CDR3 has 13 residues. Germline V CDR1 and CDR2: SQVTM, ANQGSEA. Trimming removed 6 bases from V and 3 bases from J, with 12 bases in between. Full variable domain (missing parts from reference TRBV29-1 and TRBJ1-5): SAVISQKPSRDICQRGTSLTIQCQVDSQVTMMFWYRQQPGQSLTLIATANQGSEATYESGFVIDKFPISRPNLTFSTLTVSNMSPEDSSIYLCSVRGLANQPQHFGDGTRLSIL.

In regard to this clonotype: Sequence at one end of the junction differs from germline and may be a read error. The chain is built from TRBV6-2 or TRBV6-3 and TRBJ1-5; TRBD1 is a possible D gene (6 bases). Germline CDR1 MNHEY, CDR2 SVGEGT. The CDR3 covers 15 residues. The CDR3 DNA is TGTGCCAGCAGGGAAGGAGGGGGGGGCAGTCAGCACCAGCATTTT. Amino acids: CASREGGGGSQHQHF.

Details on this clonotype: The junction and the germline gene differ at one end; a read error may be behind it. The V gene is TRBV9, the J gene TRBJ2-3, with D hard to call. This CDR3 spans 17 amino acids. Germline V gene sequence: CDR1 SGDLS, CDR2 YYNGEE. In nucleotides, the CDR3 is TGTGCCAGCAGCGCCCTTGGTCTAGGGATAAGCACAGATATGCAGTATTTT. Translation: CASSALGLGISTDMQYF.

This clonotype appeared many times. The gene calls are TRBV28 and TRBJ2-1, with TRBD2 identical over 8 bases. The J segment lost 8 bases and the V segment lost 5 bases, leaving 14 bases of the junction unmatched. CDR1 and CDR2 from the germline V gene are MDHEN and SYDVKM. This CDR3 has 16 amino acids. The CDR3 loop is CASSVTSVRGGYEQFF. The CDR3, as DNA: TGTGCCAGCAGTGTGACTAGCGTTCGAGGAGGGTATGAGCAGTTCTTC.

For this clonotype: A read error is possible here, since a much larger clone lies one base away. The chain couples TRBV5-6 to TRBJ1-2; D unresolved. This CDR3 has 13 amino acids. The germline V and J ends were trimmed by 0 bases and 6 bases, with 9 bases remaining between them. CDR1 and CDR2 from the germline V gene are SGHDT and YYEEEE. The DNA for the CDR3 is TGTGCCAGCAGCTTGGGCTGGGCGGATGGCTACACCTTC. Its protein product is CASSLGWADGYTF. Using reference TRBV5-6 and TRBJ1-2 for the parts outside the CDR3, the full variable domain is DAGVTQSPTHLIKTRGQQVTLRCSPKSGHDTVSWYQQALGQGPQFIFQYYEEEERQRGNFPDRFSGHQFPNYSSELNVNALLLGDSALYLCASSLGWADGYTFGSGTRLTVV.

The J gene is TRBJ2-1, the V gene TRBV21-1; the table's D call TRBD1 went unverified against the DNA. TRBV21-1 is deemed a pseudogene. This CDR3 is built from 15 residues. This chain's CDR3 is CASSKGKDRGSEEFF. The CDR3 DNA reads as TGTGCCAGCAGCAAAGGAAAGGACAGAGGGAGTGAGGAGTTCTTC.

As for this clonotype: The CDR3 carries no conserved terminal phenylalanine or tryptophan, so it likely arises from a read error. This rearrangement joins TRBV10-2 to TRBJ1-5; 9 bases agree with TRBD1. This CDR3 contains 14 residues. Germline CDR1 and CDR2: WSHSY and SAAADI. The V gene end was trimmed by 6 bases and the J gene end by 8 bases; junction bases not matched to a gene: 8. The CDR3 nucleotides are TGCGCCAGCAGGCCCGGGACAGGGAATGAGCCCCAGCATTAT. This sequence encodes CASRPGTGNEPQHY.

V is TRBV6-2 or TRBV6-3 and J is TRBJ2-7; D is uncertain. Trimming left V 7 bases short and J 0 bases short, with 10 bases between. The CDR3 consists of 13 residues. Germline values: CDR1 MNHEY, CDR2 SVGEGT. The DNA of the CDR3 is TGTGCCAGCAAACAGAGGAACTCCTACGAGCAGTACTTC. Protein: CASKQRNSYEQYF.

This clonotype was seen only a few times. A much larger clone is a single base away; this may be a read error. Since no conserved phenylalanine or tryptophan closes the CDR3, a read error is the likely cause. The chain recombines TRBV10-2 with TRBJ1-1; no reliable D call. Per the germline V gene, CDR1 is WSHSY and CDR2 is SAAADI. V was shortened by 10 bases and J by 0 bases, with 9 bases between the two germline ends. The CDR3 runs 12 residues. The CDR3 loop reads CATNGLNTEAFL. The CDR3 nucleotides are TGCGCCACGAACGGGCTGAACACTGAAGCTTTCCTT.